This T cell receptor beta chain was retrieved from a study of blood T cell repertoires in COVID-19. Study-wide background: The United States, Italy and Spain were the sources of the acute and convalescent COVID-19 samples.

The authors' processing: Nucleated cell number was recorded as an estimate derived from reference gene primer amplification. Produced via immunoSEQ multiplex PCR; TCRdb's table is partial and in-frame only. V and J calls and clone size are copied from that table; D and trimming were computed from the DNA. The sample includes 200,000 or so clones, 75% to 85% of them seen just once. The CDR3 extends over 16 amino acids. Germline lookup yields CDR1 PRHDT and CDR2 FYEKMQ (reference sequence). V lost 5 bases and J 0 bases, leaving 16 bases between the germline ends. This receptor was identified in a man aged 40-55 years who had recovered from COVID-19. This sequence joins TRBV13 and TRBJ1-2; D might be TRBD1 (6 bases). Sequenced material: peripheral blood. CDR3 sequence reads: CASSPNLGQPNYGYTF. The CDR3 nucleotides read TGTGCCAGCAGCCCTAACCTCGGACAGCCTAACTATGGCTACACCTTC.